These 5 T cell receptor beta chains were all obtained from the same sample, sequenced in a study of T cells in Graves' hyperthyroidism and ophthalmopathy (dated by TCRdb to about 2019). The method was multiplex PCR. The instrument given in TCRdb is Illumina HiSeq 2000. TCR beta CDR3 regions were amplified from RNA transcripts. The first round of RT-PCR for the TCR CDR3 was performed with the HTBI primer set and the Qiagen OneStep RT-PCR kit. TCRdb's own reprocessing of the public reads used fastp at Q25 and MiXCR and kept productive beta chains. Entries are consolidated by CDR3 protein sequence, retaining the most common genes and DNA. The sample profile shows some 550,000 distinct CDR3 sequences; 20% of them were found once. Around 27% of the sample rests with the top ten. The sample consisted of blood. The source is a man aged 18 to 29 with Graves' hyperthyroidism.

This clonotype was detected many times. The CDR3 spells CASSQVPGGLTGNTIYF. In DNA, the CDR3 is TGTGCCAGCAGCCAAGTGCCAGGGGGACTTACTGGAAACACCATATATTTT. The chain combines TRBV14 with TRBJ1-3; TRBD1 aligns across 7 bases. The V gene's germline CDR1 is SGHDN and CDR2 FVKESK. This CDR3 has 17 residues. Losses at the gene ends were 1 base for V and 2 bases for J; bases not matched to a gene: 8.

This clonotype was counted ten times or more. The V call is TRBV29-1, the J call TRBJ1-1; D gene unclear. V dropped 3 bases and J dropped 6 bases, with 17 bases sitting between them. The length of the CDR3 is 14 residues. Looked up from germline, CDR1 is SQVTM and CDR2 is ANQGSEA. CDR3 in amino acids: CSVEVGSVAAEAFF. Here the CDR3 DNA reads TGCAGCGTTGAGGTGGGAAGCGTTGCCGCTGAAGCTTTCTTT.

The CDR3 coding sequence is TGCAGCGTTGAAACTGACTACACCGGGGAGCTGTTTTTT. It is translated as CSVETDYTGELFF. J is TRBJ2-2 and V is TRBV29-1; D gene unclear. Germline values: CDR1 SQVTM, CDR2 ANQGSEA. Trimming stripped 2 bases from V and 3 bases from J, with 7 bases between. The CDR3 consists of 13 residues.

The chain carries TRBV20-1 and TRBJ1-2; D is unclear. V lost 1 base and J 8 bases, leaving 11 bases between the germline ends. From germline, CDR1 is DFQATT and CDR2 SNEGSKA (reference sequence). This CDR3 spans 12 amino acids. The DNA of the CDR3 is TGCAGTGCTAGAGGGGTCGTAGACGGCTACACCTTC. Translation: CSARGVVDGYTF.

This clonotype was picked up many times. This chain connects TRBV7-7 to TRBJ2-5; D gene uncertain. Germline CDR1 reads SSHAT; CDR2 reads FNYEAQ (reference sequence). V was pared by 0 bases and J by 5 bases, with 10 bases between. The CDR3 contains 14 residues. The CDR3 nucleotides are TGTGCCAGCAGCTTAGCCGGGCGACGTGAGACCCAGTACTTC. This sequence encodes CASSLAGRRETQYF.